A selection of T cell receptor beta chains follows, all from one sample in a study of CXCR3-negative and CXCR3-positive naive CD8 T cells. TCRdb re-called the 5' RACE reads; every CDR3 protein appears as one record, without DNA. This listing includes some 8,700 distinct CDR3 sequences. The source material was naive CXCR3- CD8+ T cells from blood. These receptors were collected from a human donor in good health. Some clones in this sample may be carry-over from other donors' samples. The CDR3 runs from the conserved cysteine through the conserved F or W. Each record gives: V gene, J gene, clone size, CDR3 protein. Not all rows give a size; the values are once, few, many and, for expanded clones, a class.

TRBV4-2	TRBJ2-3	.	CASSQLAGGNPSTDTQYF
TRBV21-1	TRBJ1-1	.	CASSGLGQNTEAFF
TRBV28	TRBJ1-1	medium-sized	CASSLKGWTEAFF
TRBV7-9	TRBJ1-1	.	CASILLARNTEAFF
TRBV6-6	TRBJ2-2	.	CASSYSATSGTGELFF
TRBV29-1	TRBJ2-1	.	CSVEVGGGTYNEQFF
TRBV29-1	TRBJ1-2	.	CSVEPGTGSRGYTF
TRBV4-1	TRBJ2-6	.	CASSPPAGRGASGANVLTF
TRBV5-1	TRBJ2-1	medium-sized	CASSLVGSGNEQFF
TRBV5-1	TRBJ2-7	medium-sized	CASSSGTYEQYF
TRBV7-8	TRBJ2-1	.	CASSLDSSYNEQFF
TRBV7-9	TRBJ2-5	.	CASSPTGFGGETQYF
TRBV29-1	TRBJ2-1	.	CSVLSDGTEQFF
TRBV27	TRBJ2-1	.	CASSPVAGVEQFF
TRBV13	TRBJ2-6	medium-sized	CASAAGANVLTF
TRBV7-2	TRBJ1-1	.	CASSLSPQAFF
TRBV7-9	TRBJ1-1	.	CASSSGLAMNTEAFF
TRBV3-1	TRBJ2-7	.	CASSPGLPYEQYF
TRBV5-1	TRBJ2-7	medium-sized	CASSFFGGSYEQYF
TRBV2	TRBJ2-7	medium-sized	CASSEGTSGPYEQYF
TRBV7-3	TRBJ2-1	.	CASSFTGAHEQFF
TRBV29-1	TRBJ2-3	medium-sized	CSVVVAGGPDTQYF
TRBV29-1	TRBJ1-2	.	CSVPRTEINYGYTF
TRBV12-5	TRBJ2-1	.	CASGQDTPYNEQFF
TRBV27	TRBJ2-7	medium-sized	CASSFLAGAAEQYF
TRBV14	TRBJ2-7	medium-sized	CASSFRSTVPKDEQYF
TRBV2	TRBJ2-3	.	CASTPFASGSLYTQYF
TRBV13	TRBJ1-1	.	CASSTPTGEAFF
TRBV28	TRBJ1-1	.	CASSQTMNTEAFF
TRBV4-2	TRBJ2-3	medium-sized	CASSQLIAGGPDTQYF
TRBV7-9	TRBJ2-7	.	CASSFGRQSSYEQYF
TRBV6-2/TRBV6-3	TRBJ2-6	.	CASNLVGHSGANVLTF
TRBV5-1	TRBJ1-1	medium-sized	CASSLGDRVRTEAFF
TRBV27	TRBJ2-1	medium-sized	CASNPTSGWGNEQFF
TRBV29-1	TRBJ2-1	.	CSVEDPGGGRASYNEQFF
TRBV20-1	TRBJ1-1	.	CSALDGVNTEAFF
TRBV6-5	TRBJ2-3	medium-sized	CASSYGLRGISDTQYF
TRBV29-1	TRBJ2-7	.	CSVEDLGDEQYF
TRBV29-1	TRBJ2-1	.	CSVVVGVEQFF
TRBV29-1	TRBJ2-7	medium-sized	CSAQTGDTYEQYF
TRBV15	TRBJ2-2	medium-sized	CATSRGTGGVELFF
TRBV10-3	TRBJ2-7	medium-sized	CAISEENRGTYEQYF
TRBV29-1	TRBJ2-1	.	CSATGVTLYNEQFF
TRBV6-1	TRBJ1-1	medium-sized	CASSGLGQGRPEAFF
TRBV7-2	TRBJ1-1	.	CASSDRGSGLGAFF
TRBV19	TRBJ2-7	.	CASSLLDSYEQYF
TRBV28	TRBJ1-2	.	CASSAGTVLNYGYTF
TRBV7-8	TRBJ2-1	.	CASSPFGSRQETQYF
TRBV20-1	TRBJ2-6	.	CSARVWTGDSGANVLTF
TRBV20-1	TRBJ1-1	medium-sized	CSARDLYADTEAFF
TRBV29-1	TRBJ2-1	.	CSVWREAINEQFF
TRBV12-5	TRBJ2-5	medium-sized	CASGLVTGGARETQYF
TRBV15	TRBJ2-1	.	CATGQGFDEQFF
TRBV7-9	TRBJ2-1	.	CASSSTGSSWDEQFF